The rows below give T cell receptor beta chains drawn from one sample of a study of blood T cell repertoires in COVID-19. The repertoire was sequenced with immunoSEQ multiplex PCR; TCRdb's copy has only in-frame clones and lacks some. The sample shows 310,000 or so clones, about 83% of them seen only once. Material for sequencing was peripheral blood. These receptors were taken from a woman between 50 and 59 years old with acute or convalescent COVID-19. CDR3s include the opening cysteine and the closing phenylalanine or tryptophan. D genes are given only for firm matches. Some rows mark clone size as missing; the rest say once, few, many or name a class of expanded clone.

j_call: TRBJ1-2
d_call: TRBD1
v_call: TRBV29-1
clone_size: .
cdr3_aa: CSVGGQLYGYTF
cdr3_nt: TGCAGCGTGGGGGGACAGCTCTATGGCTACACCTTC

j_call: TRBJ1-1
d_call: .
v_call: TRBV28
clone_size: .
cdr3_aa: CASSSPEYTEAFF
cdr3_nt: TGTGCCAGCAGTTCTCCCGAGTACACTGAAGCTTTCTTT

j_call: TRBJ1-5
d_call: .
v_call: TRBV19
clone_size: .
cdr3_aa: CASSIGEGQPQHF
cdr3_nt: TGTGCCAGTAGTATAGGGGAGGGGCAGCCCCAGCATTTT

j_call: TRBJ2-5
d_call: .
v_call: TRBV16
clone_size: .
cdr3_aa: CASSLGRQQETQYF
cdr3_nt: TGTGCCAGCAGCCTGGGGCGACAGCAAGAGACCCAGTACTTC

j_call: TRBJ2-5
d_call: TRBD1
v_call: TRBV12-5
clone_size: .
cdr3_aa: CASGLVRAGGGETQYF
cdr3_nt: TGTGCTAGTGGTTTGGTACGGGCAGGGGGTGGGGAGACCCAGTACTTC

j_call: TRBJ2-4
d_call: .
v_call: TRBV6-2/TRBV6-3
clone_size: .
cdr3_aa: CASSTDGGNIQYF
cdr3_nt: TGTGCCAGCAGTACAGACGGTGGAAACATTCAGTACTTC

j_call: TRBJ1-2
d_call: .
v_call: TRBV21-1
clone_size: .
cdr3_aa: CASSNAPHLAYYGYTF
cdr3_nt: TGTGCCAGCAGCAACGCCCCCCATCTGGCTTACTATGGCTACACCTTC

j_call: TRBJ1-2
d_call: .
v_call: TRBV27
clone_size: .
cdr3_aa: CASSVTVTGGYTF
cdr3_nt: TGTGCCAGCAGTGTGACAGTCACGGGCGGCTACACCTTC

j_call: TRBJ2-2
d_call: .
v_call: TRBV5-1
clone_size: .
cdr3_aa: CASSSGADFGELFF
cdr3_nt: TGCGCCAGCAGCTCGGGAGCGGATTTCGGGGAGCTGTTTTTT

j_call: TRBJ1-5
d_call: TRBD1
v_call: TRBV2
clone_size: .
cdr3_aa: CASTRQGNQPQHF
cdr3_nt: TGTGCCAGCACCAGACAGGGTAATCAGCCCCAGCATTTT

j_call: TRBJ1-2
d_call: TRBD1
v_call: TRBV5-1
clone_size: .
cdr3_aa: CASSGPATGMNYGYTF
cdr3_nt: TGCGCCAGCAGCGGGCCGGCGACAGGGATGAACTATGGCTACACCTTC

j_call: TRBJ2-7
d_call: .
v_call: TRBV2
clone_size: .
cdr3_aa: CASSWNRAYEQYF
cdr3_nt: TGTGCCAGCAGTTGGAACAGGGCCTACGAGCAGTACTTC

j_call: TRBJ2-7
d_call: .
v_call: TRBV5-6
clone_size: .
cdr3_aa: CASSSDRSSYEQYF
cdr3_nt: TGTGCCAGCAGCTCCGACAGGAGCTCCTACGAGCAGTACTTC

j_call: TRBJ1-2
d_call: TRBD1
v_call: TRBV29-1
clone_size: few
cdr3_aa: CSVAKRDRSYGYTF
cdr3_nt: TGCAGCGTCGCGAAACGGGACAGGTCCTATGGCTACACCTTC

j_call: TRBJ2-2
d_call: TRBD2
v_call: TRBV5-8
clone_size: once
cdr3_aa: CASSRTSGATNTGELFF
cdr3_nt: TGTGCCAGCAGCCGGACTAGCGGGGCTACGAACACCGGGGAGCTGTTTTTT

j_call: TRBJ2-7
d_call: .
v_call: TRBV6-4
clone_size: .
cdr3_aa: CASIRGSSYEQYF
cdr3_nt: TGTGCCAGCATCAGGGGTAGCTCCTACGAGCAGTACTTC

j_call: TRBJ1-3
d_call: .
v_call: TRBV3-1/TRBV3-2
clone_size: .
cdr3_aa: CASSQDPRSGPGNTIYF
cdr3_nt: TGTGCCAGCAGCCAAGATCCCCGGTCAGGGCCTGGAAACACCATATATTTT

j_call: TRBJ1-1
d_call: TRBD1
v_call: TRBV27
clone_size: .
cdr3_aa: CASSWTGYTEAFF
cdr3_nt: TGTGCCAGCAGTTGGACAGGGTACACTGAAGCTTTCTTT

j_call: TRBJ1-1
d_call: .
v_call: TRBV19
clone_size: .
cdr3_aa: CASLSGLRTNTEAFF
cdr3_nt: TGTGCCAGTCTCTCGGGACTCCGGACGAACACTGAAGCTTTCTTT

j_call: TRBJ2-5
d_call: TRBD2
v_call: TRBV7-9
clone_size: .
cdr3_aa: CASSSTSGLETQYF
cdr3_nt: TGTGCCAGCAGCTCGACTAGCGGCTTGGAGACCCAGTACTTC

j_call: TRBJ2-5
d_call: TRBD1
v_call: TRBV2
clone_size: .
cdr3_aa: CASYRDRGQETQYF
cdr3_nt: TGTGCCAGCTACCGGGACAGGGGACAAGAGACCCAGTACTTC

j_call: TRBJ1-3
d_call: TRBD1
v_call: TRBV19
clone_size: once
cdr3_aa: CASSIFGTGNFEGNTIYF
cdr3_nt: TGTGCCAGTAGTATCTTCGGGACAGGGAATTTCGAAGGAAACACCATATATTTT

j_call: TRBJ1-1
d_call: .
v_call: TRBV29-1
clone_size: .
cdr3_aa: CSGQFLNTEAFF
cdr3_nt: TGCAGCGGTCAGTTTCTGAACACTGAAGCTTTCTTT

j_call: TRBJ2-5
d_call: TRBD2
v_call: TRBV11-2
clone_size: .
cdr3_aa: CASSLVMTSGGARKTQYF
cdr3_nt: TGTGCCAGCAGCTTAGTTATGACTAGCGGGGGGGCAAGGAAGACCCAGTACTTC

j_call: TRBJ2-1
d_call: .
v_call: TRBV7-2
clone_size: .
cdr3_aa: CASSLGYGGGWNEQFF
cdr3_nt: TGTGCCAGCAGCTTAGGGTATGGGGGAGGATGGAATGAGCAGTTCTTC

j_call: TRBJ2-3
d_call: .
v_call: TRBV7-9
clone_size: .
cdr3_aa: CASSLEGAGTDTQYF
cdr3_nt: TGTGCCAGCAGCTTAGAGGGTGCGGGGACAGATACGCAGTATTTT

j_call: TRBJ2-5
d_call: TRBD2
v_call: TRBV7-2
clone_size: .
cdr3_aa: CASSFGLGLETQYF
cdr3_nt: TGTGCCAGCAGCTTCGGACTAGGGCTAGAGACCCAGTACTTC

j_call: TRBJ1-5
d_call: .
v_call: TRBV30
clone_size: .
cdr3_aa: CAWNSGGNQPQHF
cdr3_nt: TGTGCCTGGAATTCGGGAGGCAATCAGCCCCAGCATTTT

j_call: TRBJ1-5
d_call: TRBD1
v_call: TRBV18
clone_size: once
cdr3_aa: CASSTGAHYSNQPQHF
cdr3_nt: TGTGCCAGCTCTACAGGGGCACATTATAGCAATCAGCCCCAGCATTTT

j_call: TRBJ2-3
d_call: .
v_call: TRBV7-2
clone_size: .
cdr3_aa: CASSAFLQESDTQYF
cdr3_nt: TGTGCCAGCAGCGCATTCCTACAGGAGTCAGATACGCAGTATTTT

j_call: TRBJ1-3
d_call: TRBD1
v_call: TRBV7-2
clone_size: .
cdr3_aa: CASSLVSGQGNTIYF
cdr3_nt: TGTGCCAGCAGCTTAGTTTCTGGACAGGGGAACACCATATATTTT

j_call: TRBJ2-2
d_call: TRBD1
v_call: TRBV4-2
clone_size: once
cdr3_aa: CASSPRLTGEGSGELFF
cdr3_nt: TGTGCCAGCAGCCCTAGGCTGACAGGGGAAGGGTCCGGGGAGCTGTTTTTT

j_call: TRBJ2-3
d_call: TRBD2
v_call: TRBV11-2
clone_size: few
cdr3_aa: CASSLGGLAGGGTDTQYF
cdr3_nt: TGTGCCAGCAGCTTAGGGGGACTAGCGGGGGGCGGCACAGATACGCAGTATTTT

j_call: TRBJ1-1
d_call: TRBD1
v_call: TRBV7-9
clone_size: few
cdr3_aa: CASTAPQGYTEAFF
cdr3_nt: TGTGCCTCAACGGCCCCACAGGGGTACACTGAAGCTTTCTTT

j_call: TRBJ2-1
d_call: .
v_call: TRBV11-2
clone_size: .
cdr3_aa: CASSQGLVYNEQFF
cdr3_nt: TGTGCCAGCAGCCAAGGACTTGTCTACAATGAGCAGTTCTTC

j_call: TRBJ1-1
d_call: .
v_call: TRBV18
clone_size: .
cdr3_aa: CASSPDLFGTEAFF
cdr3_nt: TGTGCCAGCTCACCCGACCTGTTCGGGACTGAAGCTTTCTTT

j_call: TRBJ2-5
d_call: TRBD2
v_call: TRBV5-4
clone_size: many
cdr3_aa: CASSPGTTLETQYF
cdr3_nt: TGTGCCAGCAGCCCGGGGACTACTCTGGAGACCCAGTACTTC

j_call: TRBJ1-1
d_call: .
v_call: TRBV24-1
clone_size: .
cdr3_aa: CATRKGLNTEAFF
cdr3_nt: TGTGCCACCAGGAAGGGGCTGAACACTGAAGCTTTCTTT

j_call: TRBJ2-3
d_call: TRBD2
v_call: TRBV7-2
clone_size: .
cdr3_aa: CASSFVHRSGGLTDTQYF
cdr3_nt: TGTGCCAGCAGCTTTGTCCACCGAAGCGGGGGGTTGACAGATACGCAGTATTTT

j_call: TRBJ2-1
d_call: TRBD2
v_call: TRBV5-1
clone_size: .
cdr3_aa: CASRAPSGSGNEQFF
cdr3_nt: TGCGCCAGCAGGGCCCCTAGCGGGAGTGGGAATGAGCAGTTCTTC

j_call: TRBJ2-4
d_call: .
v_call: TRBV15
clone_size: .
cdr3_aa: CATSTGGLAKNIQYF
cdr3_nt: TGTGCCACCAGCACAGGGGGGCTAGCCAAAAACATTCAGTACTTC

j_call: TRBJ1-1
d_call: .
v_call: TRBV5-1
clone_size: many
cdr3_aa: CASSSGGGENTEAFF
cdr3_nt: TGCGCCAGCAGCTCGGGAGGAGGGGAGAACACTGAAGCTTTCTTT

j_call: TRBJ1-5
d_call: .
v_call: TRBV30
clone_size: .
cdr3_aa: CAWSVSSNQPQHF
cdr3_nt: TGTGCCTGGAGTGTGTCCTCCAATCAGCCCCAGCATTTT

j_call: TRBJ1-2
d_call: .
v_call: TRBV24-1
clone_size: .
cdr3_aa: CATSDTRTVTNYGYTF
cdr3_nt: TGTGCCACCAGTGACACTAGGACGGTGACGAACTATGGCTACACCTTC

j_call: TRBJ2-2
d_call: TRBD1
v_call: TRBV6-5
clone_size: .
cdr3_aa: CASRSGTGRTGELFF
cdr3_nt: TGTGCCAGCAGATCCGGGACAGGGAGGACCGGGGAGCTGTTTTTT

j_call: TRBJ2-3
d_call: TRBD2
v_call: TRBV18
clone_size: .
cdr3_aa: CASSPLPTSGSTDTQYF
cdr3_nt: TGTGCCAGCTCACCCCTCCCGACTAGCGGTTCGACAGATACGCAGTATTTT

j_call: TRBJ1-1
d_call: .
v_call: TRBV10-3
clone_size: once
cdr3_aa: CAISEQGRDTEAFF
cdr3_nt: TGTGCCATCAGTGAGCAGGGGCGCGACACTGAAGCTTTCTTT

j_call: TRBJ1-1
d_call: TRBD1
v_call: TRBV5-1
clone_size: .
cdr3_aa: CASSTGTGQVEAFF
cdr3_nt: TGCGCCAGCAGCACCGGGACAGGGCAGGTAGAAGCTTTCTTT

j_call: TRBJ1-6
d_call: .
v_call: TRBV4-3
clone_size: .
cdr3_aa: CASSQAQGRDSPLHF
cdr3_nt: TGCGCCAGCAGCCAAGCGCAGGGCCGAGATTCACCCCTCCACTTT

j_call: TRBJ1-4
d_call: .
v_call: TRBV11-2
clone_size: .
cdr3_aa: CASSLVGGGLTNEKLFF
cdr3_nt: TGTGCCAGCAGCTTAGTGGGAGGGGGTCTGACTAATGAAAAACTGTTTTTT

j_call: TRBJ2-5
d_call: TRBD1
v_call: TRBV6-2/TRBV6-3
clone_size: .
cdr3_aa: CASSSNRGHGTQYF
cdr3_nt: TGTGCCAGCAGTTCAAACAGGGGGCATGGGACCCAGTACTTC

j_call: TRBJ2-3
d_call: TRBD1
v_call: TRBV7-2
clone_size: .
cdr3_aa: CASSWDRLSDTQYF
cdr3_nt: TGTGCCAGCAGCTGGGACAGGCTATCGGATACGCAGTATTTT

j_call: TRBJ1-5
d_call: .
v_call: TRBV5-1
clone_size: .
cdr3_aa: CASSLAGGDQPQHF
cdr3_nt: TGCGCCAGCAGCTTGGCTGGAGGGGATCAGCCCCAGCATTTT